One sample yielded the 32 T cell receptor beta chains listed below, sequenced in a study of response to subunit inactivated influenza vaccine (dated by TCRdb to 2016 to 2019). The library was generated by RT-PCR. The run used an Illumina HiSeq 2500. TCRdb trimmed the raw reads at Q25, called clones with MiXCR and kept productive beta chains. Rows are combined by CDR3 protein, so each entry shows the most common genes and DNA. The sample table contains roughly 710,000 distinct CDR3 sequences; only one count was recorded for approximately 15% of them. The ten largest clones add up to 7.5% to 8% of the sample. The material sequenced was PBMCs from blood, taken 14 days before vaccination. Receptor source: a man aged 50-60 years who received an inactivated influenza vaccine. Donor details come from another sample of the same person, matched by shared clones.

The genes are TRBV4-3 and TRBJ2-1; D might be TRBD2 (6 bases). Germline-derived CDR1 and CDR2 are LGHNA and YSLEER. The CDR3 sequence is 16 residues long. The ends were cut back, 0 bases at V and 4 bases at J, with 13 bases in the middle. In nucleotides, the CDR3 is TGCGCCAGCAGCCAAGAGGGGGTGGGGGGATACAATGAGCAGTTCTTC. Residues: CASSQEGVGGYNEQFF.

This clonotype was observed at least ten times. The rearrangement uses TRBV4-1 and TRBJ2-7, with 13 bases fitting TRBD2. Germline CDR1 MGHRA, CDR2 YSYEKL. CDR3 length: 19 amino acids. The V and J ends lost 2 bases and 7 bases, in that order; junction bases with no gene match: 17. The CDR3 reads CASSQLTRTSGGSRKEQYF. The CDR3 nucleotides are TGCGCCAGCAGCCAACTCACCCGGACTAGCGGGGGCAGCCGAAAGGAGCAGTACTTC.

The J gene is TRBJ2-5, the V gene TRBV10-3; possible D gene TRBD1, 5 bases. Germline CDR1 ENHRY, CDR2 SYGVKD. V gave up 2 bases and J gave up 4 bases, with 11 bases separating them. The CDR3 runs 14 residues. The CDR3 DNA is TGTGCCATCAGTGAGAGCAGGGTTGGAGAGACCCAGTACTTC. Protein sequence: CAISESRVGETQYF.

This clonotype has more than one count but fewer than ten. The V and J genes are TRBV7-9 and TRBJ2-1; a possible D gene is TRBD1 (5 bases). The CDR3 is made up of 15 amino acids. Germline CDR1 is SEHNR and CDR2 is FQNEAQ (reference sequence). The ends were cut back, 1 base at V and 3 bases at J, with 10 bases in the middle. CDR3 loop: CASSLDGHYYNEQFF. CDR3 DNA sequence: TGTGCCAGCAGCTTAGATGGACACTACTACAATGAGCAGTTCTTC.

This clonotype was detected only a few times. This chain connects TRBV12-3 or TRBV12-4 to TRBJ2-5; D is possibly TRBD1 (5 bases). V lost 5 bases and J 5 bases, leaving 15 bases between the germline ends. This CDR3 has 14 residues. The CDR3 region is CASSPSTELETQYF. Here the CDR3 DNA reads TGTGCCAGCAGTCCCTCGACAGAACTCGAGACCCAGTACTTC.

CDR3 in amino acids: CASGLGTSARNTGELFF. Written as DNA, the CDR3 is TGTGCTAGTGGTTTGGGGACTAGCGCCCGGAACACCGGGGAGCTGTTTTTT. V is TRBV12-5 and J is TRBJ2-2, with 9 nucleotides matching TRBD2. This CDR3 is 17 amino acids long. The germline gives CDR1 LGHNT, CDR2 FRNRAP. V gave up 1 base and J gave up 1 base; unmatched junction bases: 4.

The rearrangement uses TRBV29-1 and TRBJ2-7; TRBD2 might be the D (6 bases). The CDR3 length is 11 residues. The V end lost 7 bases, the J end lost 4 bases, and 11 bases lay between the germline ends. Germline V gene lookup returns CDR1 SQVTM and CDR2 ANQGSEA. Written as DNA, the CDR3 is TGCAGCGATCCCGGAGGGTACGAGCAGTACTTC. It codes for CSDPGGYEQYF.

This chain connects TRBV5-6 to TRBJ2-2, with 7 bases lining up with TRBD1. This CDR3 is built from 15 residues. Germline CDR1 SGHDT, CDR2 YYEEEE. Unmatched junction bases numbered 6, after V lost 2 bases and J lost 5 bases. Written as DNA, the CDR3 is TGTGCCAGCAGCTTCCGACAGGGAACTACCGGGGAGCTGTTTTTT. It specifies CASSFRQGTTGELFF. Combining the CDR3 with reference TRBV5-6 and TRBJ2-2 gives the whole variable domain DAGVTQSPTHLIKTRGQQVTLRCSPKSGHDTVSWYQQALGQGPQFIFQYYEEEERQRGNFPDRFSGHQFPNYSSELNVNALLLGDSALYLCASSFRQGTTGELFFGEGSRLTVL.

The genes are TRBV3-1 and TRBJ2-1; 7 positions agree with TRBD1. The CDR3 totals 12 residues. Per the germline V gene, CDR1 is LGHDT and CDR2 is YNNKEL (reference sequence). The V segment lost 5 bases and the J segment 12 bases; nucleotides outside the gene matches: 7. Written as DNA, the CDR3 is TGTGCCAGCAGCATCCGGACAGGCGGGCAGTTCTTC. It yields the protein CASSIRTGGQFF.

This chain links TRBV12-3 or TRBV12-4 with TRBJ2-7; D is unresolved. This CDR3 region has 13 residues. Trimming cost V 3 bases and J 3 bases, with 9 bases left between them. This chain's CDR3 is CASSFNLLYEQYF. DNA for the CDR3: TGTGCCAGCAGTTTCAATTTACTCTACGAGCAGTACTTC.

A few counts support this clonotype. This rearrangement joins TRBV24-1 to TRBJ1-5; unclear D gene. The V gene's germline CDR1 is KGHDR and CDR2 SFDVKD. The CDR3 spans 14 residues. Trimming stripped 5 bases from V and 8 bases from J, with 15 bases between. DNA for the CDR3: TGTGCCACCAGTGGGGCCTTGGAAACCGAGCCCCAGCATTTT. As protein: CATSGALETEPQHF.

The CDR3 DNA sequence: TGTGCCAGCATAGCCGGGACAGGGAGAGCAAACGGCTACACCTTC. It is translated as CASIAGTGRANGYTF. The J gene is TRBJ1-2, the V gene TRBV6-2 or TRBV6-3, with TRBD1 identical over 9 bases. The CDR3 consists of 15 residues. Per the germline V gene, CDR1 is MNHEY and CDR2 is SVGEGT. After removal of 7 bases from V and 8 bases from J, the junction contained 14 bases not matched to a gene.

This sequence joins TRBV12-3 or TRBV12-4 and TRBJ2-7; 9 bases agree with TRBD1. Unmatched junction bases numbered 9, after V lost 6 bases and J lost 3 bases. The CDR3 runs to 15 residues. The CDR3 spells CASSPLGTGFYEQYF. In DNA, the CDR3 is TGTGCCAGCAGCCCCCTTGGGACAGGGTTCTACGAGCAGTACTTC.

V and J are TRBV7-9 and TRBJ2-2, with D hard to call. Germline-derived CDR1 and CDR2 are SEHNR and FQNEAQ (reference sequence). The CDR3 runs to 13 residues. V lost 5 bases and J lost 3, with 7 bases in between. The CDR3 spells CASSHTYTGELFF. DNA for the CDR3: TGTGCCAGCAGCCACACCTACACCGGGGAGCTGTTTTTT.

This clonotype has ten or more counts. Here the CDR3 reads CASSPPGRGSKNIQYF. In nucleotides, the CDR3 is TGTGCCAGCAGTCCCCCGGGGAGGGGGTCCAAAAACATTCAGTACTTC. The chain links TRBV6-1 to TRBJ2-4, with D possibly being TRBD2 (7 bases). From germline, CDR1 is MNHNS and CDR2 SASEGT. Trimming stripped 5 bases from V and 2 bases from J, with 16 bases between. CDR3 length: 16 amino acids.

This clonotype has only a few counts. The chain recombines TRBV28 with TRBJ2-7, with 8 bases that match TRBD2. V gave up 2 bases and J gave up 6 bases; unmatched junction bases: 21. The CDR3 covers 19 residues. The germline CDR1 and CDR2 sequences are MDHEN and SYDVKM. The CDR3 loop is CASSLGFVGIVSGSLEQYF. DNA of the CDR3: TGTGCCAGCAGTTTAGGATTCGTTGGTATCGTAAGCGGGAGTCTCGAGCAGTACTTC.

V gene TRBV4-3 combines with J gene TRBJ2-1, with TRBD2 identical over 8 bases. Trimming removed 0 bases from V and 4 bases from J; junction bases left unmatched: 5. CDR3 length: 16 residues. The germline V gene encodes CDR1 LGHNA and CDR2 YSLEER. CDR3 residues: CASSQEGGRSYNEQFF. The CDR3 coding sequence is TGCGCCAGCAGCCAAGAAGGCGGGAGGTCTTACAATGAGCAGTTCTTC.

The V call is TRBV18, the J call TRBJ2-5; D unclear. The CDR3 extends over 14 amino acids. The ends were cut back, 0 bases at V and 2 bases at J, with 7 bases in the middle. CDR1 KGHSH and CDR2 LQKENI come from the germline V gene. CDR3 sequence reads: CASSPPSQQETQYF. The CDR3 nucleotides read TGTGCCAGCTCACCACCGTCCCAGCAAGAGACCCAGTACTTC.

V usage is TRBV10-3 and J usage is TRBJ2-2; no firm D call. Germline V gives CDR1 ENHRY, CDR2 SYGVKD. This CDR3 contains 16 residues. Trimming removed 7 bases from V and 1 base from J, with 16 bases in between. As DNA, the CDR3 is TGTGCCATCACCCCGAATATGGGAAAGAACACCGGGGAGCTGTTTTTT. This codes for CAITPNMGKNTGELFF.

This rearrangement joins TRBV5-1 to TRBJ2-7, with 8 nucleotides matching TRBD1. Germline-derived CDR1 and CDR2 are SGHRS and YFSETQ. V lost 0 bases, J lost 4 bases, and 6 bases stayed unmatched. The CDR3 is 15 amino acids. The CDR3 here is CASSLGTGIIYEQYF. In nucleotides, the CDR3 is TGCGCCAGCAGCTTGGGGACAGGGATAATTTACGAGCAGTACTTC. The variable domain in full, with the rest retrieved from reference TRBV5-1 and TRBJ2-7, is KAGVTQTPRYLIKTRGQQVTLSCSPISGHRSVSWYQQTPGQGLQFLFEYFSETQRNKGNFPGRFSGRQFSNSRSEMNVSTLELGDSALYLCASSLGTGIIYEQYFGPGTRLTVT.

Notes on this clonotype: This sequence may be a read error, since a much larger clone differs from it by one base. J is TRBJ2-7 and V is TRBV5-1; D possibly corresponds to TRBD2 (5 bases). CDR3 length equals 12 residues. CDR1 and CDR2 (germline): SGHRS, YFSETQ. CDR3 bases: TGCGCCAACAGCTTGGTATCGGGAGAGCAGTACTTC. It translates to CANSLVSGEQYF.

The chain combines TRBV6-5 with TRBJ1-2, with 8 positions matching TRBD1. Germline-derived CDR1 and CDR2 are MNHEY and SVGAGI. V dropped 1 base and J dropped 4; count of bases not matched to a gene: 2. The CDR3 has 14 residues. The CDR3 reads CASSYLQGGYGYTF. CDR3 coding DNA: TGTGCCAGCAGTTACTTACAGGGGGGCTATGGCTACACCTTC.

The chain has TRBV4-1 and TRBJ2-5, with D perhaps assigned TRBD1 or TRBD2 (7 bases each). This CDR3 is 15 amino acids long. Trimming left V 2 bases short and J 4 bases short, with 14 bases between. Looked up from germline, CDR1 is MGHRA and CDR2 is YSYEKL. CDR3 nucleotides: TGCGCCAGCAGCCAACCTGACAGGGAGGGAGAGACCCAGTACTTC. Residues: CASSQPDREGETQYF.

The chain is built from TRBV12-3 or TRBV12-4 and TRBJ2-3, with D hard to call. V was cut by 6 bases and J by 11 bases, with 12 bases left in between. The CDR3 runs 11 residues. CDR3 in amino acids: CASSQGLKQYF. The CDR3 nucleotides are TGTGCCAGCAGCCAAGGGTTGAAGCAGTATTTT.

In its sample, this clonotype was seen a few times. V usage is TRBV11-2 and J usage is TRBJ2-1; D call uncertain. Germline V CDR1 and CDR2: SGHAT, FQNNGV. V was trimmed by 0 bases and J by 9 bases, leaving 15 bases between them. CDR3 size: 15 residues. The CDR3: CASSLDARQIGEQFF. The CDR3 region has the DNA TGTGCCAGCAGCTTAGACGCCAGGCAAATCGGTGAGCAGTTCTTC.

The table lists this clonotype with many counts. CDR3 nucleotides: TGTGCCAGCAGGCCGACAGGGGCCTACGAGCAGTACTTC. Protein product: CASRPTGAYEQYF. This chain links TRBV12-3 or TRBV12-4 with TRBJ2-7, with 8 bases fitting TRBD1. This CDR3 contains 13 residues. The junction had 3 bases not matched to a gene; V was cut back by 6 bases and J by 2 bases.

The chain joins TRBV2 to TRBJ1-4; D gene uncertain. The germline V and J ends were trimmed by 6 bases and 5 bases, with 10 bases remaining between them. There are 13 residues in the CDR3. The germline CDR1 and CDR2 sequences are SNHLY and FYNNEI. The CDR3 reads CASREAVNEKLFF. The DNA of the CDR3 is TGTGCCAGCAGGGAGGCTGTGAATGAAAAACTGTTTTTT.

This chain joins TRBV28 and TRBJ1-5; no firm D call. CDR3 size: 15 residues. V dropped 2 bases and J dropped 3 bases, with 11 bases sitting between them. Per the germline V gene, CDR1 is MDHEN and CDR2 is SYDVKM. As DNA, the CDR3 is TGTGCCAGCAGTTTAGCTGGATGGCCCAATCAGCCCCAGCATTTT. Its protein is CASSLAGWPNQPQHF.

This clonotype was found a few times. The J gene is TRBJ2-7, the V gene TRBV20-1, with 8 nucleotides matching TRBD1. The CDR3 consists of 14 residues. V lost 6 bases to trimming and J lost 0 bases; unmatched junction nucleotides: 7. CDR1 DFQATT and CDR2 SNEGSKA come from the germline V gene (reference sequence). The CDR3 loop is CSARDRKSSYEQYF. CDR3 in DNA: TGCAGTGCCAGGGACAGGAAGAGCTCCTACGAGCAGTACTTC.

The table lists this clonotype with many counts. The chain couples TRBV28 to TRBJ2-7, with D possibly TRBD2 on 5 matching bases. The CDR3 is made up of 14 amino acids. Germline V gene lookup returns CDR1 MDHEN and CDR2 SYDVKM. V dropped 2 bases and J dropped 7 bases, with 15 bases sitting between them. CDR3 DNA: TGTGCCAGCAGTTTAACCAGCGGCCTTACGGAGCAGTACTTC. This translates into CASSLTSGLTEQYF.

This chain connects TRBV6-2 or TRBV6-3 to TRBJ2-2, with D perhaps matching TRBD2 (6 bases). Trimming stripped 9 bases from V and 7 bases from J, with 12 bases between. The CDR3 is 12 amino acids. Germline CDR1 is MNHEY and CDR2 is SVGEGT. For the CDR3, the DNA is TGTGCCAGTAAGACTAGTATCGGGGAGCTGTTTTTT. Its protein is CASKTSIGELFF.

This chain connects TRBV28 to TRBJ1-1; no clear D gene. Per germline, CDR1 MDHEN and CDR2 SYDVKM. With 5 bases removed from V and 1 base from J, the gap between germline ends came to 17 bases. The CDR3 runs 16 residues. The CDR3 DNA reads TGTGCCAGCAGTACCCCGGGCCCTTTTGCGAACACTGAAGCTTTCTTT. As protein: CASSTPGPFANTEAFF.